This passage covers 18 T cell receptor beta chains from one sample sequenced in a study of cytomegalovirus exposure and HLA in healthy donors (dated by TCRdb to the late 2010s). Library creation used the immunoSEQ multiplex PCR assay. The immuneACCESS repertoire file appears here via TCRdb, limited to in-frame rearrangements. These files lack a portion of the clones; in checked studies, under half of the deficit traces to unresolved V genes, and the cause of the others is not known. In this sample the table shows around 140,000 clones, approximately 88% of which occur a single time. The top ten constitute less than 5.5% of the sample. The specimen sequenced was PBMCs. These receptors were taken from a man younger than 35 in good health and CMV-seropositive.

J is TRBJ1-1 and V is TRBV7-9; possibly TRBD1 for D (6 bases). Trimming shortened V by 5 bases and J by 7 bases, and 11 bases separated the two germline ends. Per germline, CDR1 SEHNR and CDR2 FQNEAQ (reference sequence). The CDR3 is made up of 12 amino acids. The CDR3 nucleotides are TGTGCCAGCAGCAAGGGGACATTTGAAGCTTTCTTT. As protein: CASSKGTFEAFF.

This chain uses TRBV4-1 with TRBJ1-2; D may be TRBD1 (6 bases). V lost 1 base to trimming and J lost 6 bases, with 18 bases between them. CDR1 is MGHRA and CDR2 is YSYEKL in the germline V gene. The CDR3 extends over 16 amino acids. CDR3 coding DNA: TGCGCCAGCAGCCAAGGATGGATGGCACCAGGGGATGGCTACACCTTC. Amino acids: CASSQGWMAPGDGYTF.

The chain employs TRBV19 and TRBJ2-1, with D tentatively TRBD1 (6 bases). V lost 7 bases and J lost 3, with 13 bases in between. Germline CDR1 reads LNHDA; CDR2 reads SQIVND (reference sequence). CDR3 length: 14 residues. CDR3 region: CASKWGRGYNEQFF. For the CDR3, the DNA is TGTGCCAGTAAATGGGGCAGGGGCTACAATGAGCAGTTCTTC.

This chain connects TRBV2 to TRBJ2-2, with 7 bases matching TRBD1. J lost 0 bases, V lost 9 bases, and 1 base had no gene match. This CDR3 contains 13 residues. Per the germline V gene, CDR1 is SNHLY and CDR2 is FYNNEI. The CDR3 DNA reads as TGTGCCAGTCAGGGGGCGAACACCGGGGAGCTGTTTTTT. It codes for CASQGANTGELFF.

The V and J genes are TRBV28 and TRBJ1-1; TRBD1 is a possible D gene (6 bases). The ends were cut back, 4 bases at V and 5 bases at J, with 11 bases in the middle. This CDR3 region has 13 residues. In germline, CDR1 is MDHEN, CDR2 SYDVKM. The CDR3 sequence is CASSSRGGTEAFF. As DNA, the CDR3 is TGTGCCAGCAGTTCTAGGGGGGGGACTGAAGCTTTCTTT. Complete variable domain (other parts from reference TRBV28 and TRBJ1-1): DVKVTQSSRYLVKRTGEKVFLECVQDMDHENMFWYRQDPGLGLRLIYFSYDVKMKEKGDIPEGYSVSREKKERFSLILESASTNQTSMYLCASSSRGGTEAFFGQGTRLTVV.

The chain carries TRBV6-4 and TRBJ2-1; TRBD2 matches at 7 bases. J was trimmed by 4 bases and V by 3 bases; bases with no gene match: 3. The CDR3 length is 14 residues. The germline CDR1 and CDR2 sequences are MRHNA and SNTAGT. CDR3 region: CASSDLAEYNEQFF. The CDR3, as DNA: TGTGCCAGCAGTGATCTAGCGGAATACAATGAGCAGTTCTTC.

The chain combines TRBV4-1 with TRBJ1-5, with D possibly matching TRBD1 (5 bases). Trimming left V 1 base short and J 1 base short, with 11 bases between. The CDR3 has 16 residues. Germline V gives CDR1 MGHRA, CDR2 YSYEKL. CDR3 sequence: CASSQVSQGSNQPQHF. The CDR3 bases are TGCGCCAGCAGCCAAGTGAGTCAGGGAAGCAATCAGCCCCAGCATTTT.

The CDR3 spells CASSLGETPGYGYTF. The DNA of the CDR3 is TGTGCCAGCAGCTTGGGGGAGACTCCGGGCTATGGCTACACCTTC. This chain joins TRBV5-6 and TRBJ1-2; D gene unclear. Germline V gene data show CDR1 as SGHDT and CDR2 as YYEEEE. There are 15 residues in the CDR3. V was trimmed by 0 bases and J by 4 bases, leaving 13 bases between them.

This clone was found a few times. The chain uses TRBV5-6 and TRBJ1-5, with D possibly TRBD1 on 5 matching bases. Germline-derived CDR1 and CDR2 are SGHDT and YYEEEE. The CDR3 runs 14 residues. Trimming pared 0 bases from V and 3 bases from J, leaving 7 bases between. CDR3: CASSLAQVNQPQHF. The CDR3 DNA reads TGTGCCAGCAGCTTGGCACAGGTCAATCAGCCCCAGCATTTT.

V and J are TRBV28 and TRBJ1-1, with 9 bases that match TRBD1. The CDR3 length is 15 residues. Germline trimming cut 2 bases from V and 6 bases from J; bases unmatched to any gene: 7. Germline V gene data show CDR1 as MDHEN and CDR2 as SYDVKM. CDR3 in DNA: TGTGCCAGCAGTTTAAGAGGACAGGGGATTTCTGAAGCTTTCTTT. As protein: CASSLRGQGISEAFF.

The chain couples TRBV29-1 to TRBJ2-5; TRBD2 aligns across 7 bases. The CDR3 spans 10 residues. V lost 7 bases and J lost 5; bases outside the gene matches: 1. Germline V gene lookup returns CDR1 SQVTM and CDR2 ANQGSEA. CDR3 nucleotide sequence: TGCAGCGCAGCGGGGGAGACCCAGTACTTC. Translation gives CSAAGETQYF.

The rearrangement joins TRBV27 to TRBJ2-7; 7 bases map to TRBD1. This CDR3 contains 13 residues. Germline lookup yields CDR1 MNHEY and CDR2 SMNVEV (reference sequence). Trimming cost V 6 bases and J 4 bases; bases outside gene matches: 6. As DNA, the CDR3 is TGTGCCAGCAGCCCGGGACAGACGTACGAGCAGTACTTC. Amino acids: CASSPGQTYEQYF.

This chain uses TRBV4-2 with TRBJ1-1; D gene ambiguous. Trimming cost V 4 bases and J 3 bases, with 9 bases left between them. Germline CDR1 LGHNA, CDR2 YNFKEQ. This CDR3 region has 13 residues. The CDR3 loop is CASSLSVYTEAFF. The CDR3 coding sequence is TGTGCCAGCAGCCTTTCCGTTTACACTGAAGCTTTCTTT.

The chain joins TRBV5-6 to TRBJ2-7, with D perhaps matching TRBD2 (6 bases). The germline V gene encodes CDR1 SGHDT and CDR2 YYEEEE. V lost 8 bases to trimming and J lost 0 bases, with 12 bases between them. The CDR3 spans 13 residues. CDR3 protein: CASRDGGSYEQYF. Written as DNA, the CDR3 is TGTGCCAGTCGGGACGGGGGCTCCTACGAGCAGTACTTC.

This clone is a singleton in its sample. CDR3 nucleotide sequence: TGTGCCACCGCGCGGACTGGTTCAGATACGCAGTATTTT. This translates into CATARTGSDTQYF. The chain links TRBV19 to TRBJ2-3, with D possibly TRBD2 on 5 matching bases. CDR1 is LNHDA, CDR2 SQIVND, per germline (reference sequence). V was cut by 10 bases and J by 4 bases, with 15 bases left in between. The CDR3 spans 13 residues.

The J gene is TRBJ2-1, the V gene TRBV5-6; no firm D call. V was clipped by 4 bases and J by 4 bases, with 12 bases between them. Germline V gives CDR1 SGHDT, CDR2 YYEEEE. This CDR3 has 14 amino acids. The CDR3 DNA follows: TGTGCCAGCAGCCATTATGAGGCTTACAATGAGCAGTTCTTC. Its protein product is CASSHYEAYNEQFF. Drawing the rest from reference TRBV5-6 and TRBJ2-1, the complete variable domain is DAGVTQSPTHLIKTRGQQVTLRCSPKSGHDTVSWYQQALGQGPQFIFQYYEEEERQRGNFPDRFSGHQFPNYSSELNVNALLLGDSALYLCASSHYEAYNEQFFGPGTRLTVL.

V and J are TRBV27 and TRBJ2-7, with unresolved D. Per germline, CDR1 MNHEY and CDR2 SMNVEV (reference sequence). The CDR3 consists of 14 residues. V lost 6 bases and J lost 0, with 12 bases in between. In nucleotides, the CDR3 is TGTGCCAGCAGCACAGTGAGTAGCTCCTACGAGCAGTACTTC. This sequence encodes CASSTVSSSYEQYF.

The V gene is TRBV5-1, the J gene TRBJ2-7, with D possibly being TRBD1 (8 bases). V shed 1 base and J shed 7 bases, with 18 bases lying between them. The CDR3 is 15 amino acids. The germline CDR1 and CDR2 sequences are SGHRS and YFSETQ. CDR3 DNA sequence: TGCGCCAGCAGCTTGCGCACCGACAGGGGAGGGGAGCAGTACTTC. Translation: CASSLRTDRGGEQYF.